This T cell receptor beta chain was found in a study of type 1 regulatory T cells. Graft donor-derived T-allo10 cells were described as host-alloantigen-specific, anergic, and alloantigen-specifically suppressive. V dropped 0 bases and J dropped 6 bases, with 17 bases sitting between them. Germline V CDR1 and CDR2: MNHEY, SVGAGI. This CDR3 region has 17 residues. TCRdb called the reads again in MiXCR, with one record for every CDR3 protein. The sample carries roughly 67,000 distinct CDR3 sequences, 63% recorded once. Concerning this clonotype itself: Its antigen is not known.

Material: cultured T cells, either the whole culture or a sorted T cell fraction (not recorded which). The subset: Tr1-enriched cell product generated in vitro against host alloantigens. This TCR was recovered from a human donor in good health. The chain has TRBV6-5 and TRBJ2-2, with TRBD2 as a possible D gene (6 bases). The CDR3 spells CASSYSGGGRRAGELFF. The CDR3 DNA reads TGTGCCAGCAGTTACTCGGGTGGGGGGAGGAGGGCCGGGGAGCTGTTTTTT.